The T cell receptor (beta chain) under discussion was sequenced for a study of Ad26.COV2.S vaccination and SARS-CoV-2 variants. Treatment given: over 15 received Ad26.COV2.S at low or high dose, single or two shots; roughly five received placebo; per-sample allocation not given. Day 63 after the first vaccine or placebo injection was the time point for sampling. This clone was observed a handful of times. Losses at the gene ends were 7 bases for V and 0 bases for J; bases not matched to a gene: 6. Germline V gene sequence: CDR1 LNHDA, CDR2 SQIVND (reference sequence). This CDR3 has 15 residues. Data came from immunoSEQ multiplex PCR; TCRdb stores just in-frame clones and leaves some out. The data hold about 350,000 clones, with 88% observed a single time.

The gene calls are TRBV19 and TRBJ1-5, with 7 bases fitting TRBD1. The sequencing here drew on peripheral blood, taken in a trial of Ad26.COV2.S vaccine versus placebo. The receptor was derived from a person between 18 and 59 years old who received the Ad26.COV2.S COVID-19 vaccine or a placebo. CDR3 loop: CASKDRPFSNQPQHF. The CDR3 region has the DNA TGTGCCAGTAAGGACAGGCCCTTTAGCAATCAGCCCCAGCATTTT.